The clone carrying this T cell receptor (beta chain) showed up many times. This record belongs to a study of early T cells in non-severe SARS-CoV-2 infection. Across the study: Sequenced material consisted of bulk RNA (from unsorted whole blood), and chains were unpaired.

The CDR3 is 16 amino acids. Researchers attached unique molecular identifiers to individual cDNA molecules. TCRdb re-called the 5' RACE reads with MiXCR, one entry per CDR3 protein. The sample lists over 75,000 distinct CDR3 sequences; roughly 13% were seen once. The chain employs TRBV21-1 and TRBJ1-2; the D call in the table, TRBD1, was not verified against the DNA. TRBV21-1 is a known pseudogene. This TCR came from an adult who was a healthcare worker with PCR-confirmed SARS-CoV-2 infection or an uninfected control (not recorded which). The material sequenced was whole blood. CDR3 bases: TGTGCCAGCAGCAAATTCCGGGACAGAGGTCTCCGCGGCTACACCTTC. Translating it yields CASSKFRDRGLRGYTF.